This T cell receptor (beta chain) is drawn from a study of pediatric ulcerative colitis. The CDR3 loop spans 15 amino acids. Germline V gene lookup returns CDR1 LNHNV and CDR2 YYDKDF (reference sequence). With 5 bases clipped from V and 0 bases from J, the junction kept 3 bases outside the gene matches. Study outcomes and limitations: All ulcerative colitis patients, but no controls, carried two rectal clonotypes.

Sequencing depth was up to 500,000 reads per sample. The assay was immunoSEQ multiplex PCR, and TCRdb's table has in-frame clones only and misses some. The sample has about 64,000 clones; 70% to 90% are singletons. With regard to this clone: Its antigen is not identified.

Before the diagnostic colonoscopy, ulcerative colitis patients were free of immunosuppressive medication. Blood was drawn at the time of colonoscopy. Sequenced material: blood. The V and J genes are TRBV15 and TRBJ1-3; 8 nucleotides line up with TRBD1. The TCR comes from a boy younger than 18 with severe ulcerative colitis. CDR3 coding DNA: TGTGCCACCAGCTTCGGACAGGGCTCTGGAAACACCATATATTTT. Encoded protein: CATSFGQGSGNTIYF.